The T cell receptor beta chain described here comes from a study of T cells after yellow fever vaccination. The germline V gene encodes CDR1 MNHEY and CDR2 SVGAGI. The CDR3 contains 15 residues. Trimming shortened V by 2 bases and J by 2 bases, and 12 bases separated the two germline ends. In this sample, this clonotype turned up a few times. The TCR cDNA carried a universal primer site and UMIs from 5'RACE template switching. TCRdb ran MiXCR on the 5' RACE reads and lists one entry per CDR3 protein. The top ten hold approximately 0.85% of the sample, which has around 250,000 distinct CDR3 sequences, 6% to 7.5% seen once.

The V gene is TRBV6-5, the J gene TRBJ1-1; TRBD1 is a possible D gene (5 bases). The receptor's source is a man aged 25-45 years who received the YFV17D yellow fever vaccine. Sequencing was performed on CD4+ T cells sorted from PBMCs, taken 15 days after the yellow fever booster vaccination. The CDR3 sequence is CASSYTGVGNTEAFF. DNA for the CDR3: TGTGCCAGCAGTTACACAGGAGTGGGCAACACTGAAGCTTTCTTT.